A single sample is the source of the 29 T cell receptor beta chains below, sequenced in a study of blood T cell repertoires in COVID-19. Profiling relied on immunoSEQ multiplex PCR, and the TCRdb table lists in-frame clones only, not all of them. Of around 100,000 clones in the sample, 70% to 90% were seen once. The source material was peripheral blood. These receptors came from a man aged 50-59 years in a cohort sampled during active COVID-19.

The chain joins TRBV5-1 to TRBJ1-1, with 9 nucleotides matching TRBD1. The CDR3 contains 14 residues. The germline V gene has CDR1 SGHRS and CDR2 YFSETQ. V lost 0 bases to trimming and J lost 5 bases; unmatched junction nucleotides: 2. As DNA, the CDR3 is TGCGCCAGCAGCTTGGACGGGACAGGGACTGAAGCTTTCTTT. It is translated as CASSLDGTGTEAFF.

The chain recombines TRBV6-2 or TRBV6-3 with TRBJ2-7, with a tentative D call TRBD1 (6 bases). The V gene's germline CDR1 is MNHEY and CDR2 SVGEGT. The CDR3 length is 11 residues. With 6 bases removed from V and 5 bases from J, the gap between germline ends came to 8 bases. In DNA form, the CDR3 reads TGTGCCAGCAGCCAGGGGAACGAGCAGTACTTC. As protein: CASSQGNEQYF.

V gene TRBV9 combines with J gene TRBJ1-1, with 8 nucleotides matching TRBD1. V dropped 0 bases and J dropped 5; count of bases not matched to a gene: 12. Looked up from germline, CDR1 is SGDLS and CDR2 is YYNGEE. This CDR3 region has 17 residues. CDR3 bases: TGTGCCAGCAGCGTAGACACACAGGGGGTTAGGATGACTGAAGCTTTCTTT. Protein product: CASSVDTQGVRMTEAFF.

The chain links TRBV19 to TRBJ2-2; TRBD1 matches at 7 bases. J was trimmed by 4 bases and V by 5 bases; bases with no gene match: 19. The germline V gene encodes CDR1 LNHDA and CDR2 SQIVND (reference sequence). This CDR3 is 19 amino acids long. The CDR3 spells CASSRPPLTGRSITGELFF. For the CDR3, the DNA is TGTGCCAGTAGTCGGCCCCCTTTGACAGGGCGGTCGATCACCGGGGAGCTGTTTTTT.

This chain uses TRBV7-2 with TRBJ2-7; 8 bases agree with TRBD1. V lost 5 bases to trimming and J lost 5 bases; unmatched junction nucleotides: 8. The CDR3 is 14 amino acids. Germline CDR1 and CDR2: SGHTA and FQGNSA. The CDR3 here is CASSPPGTGNEQYF. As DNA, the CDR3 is TGTGCCAGCAGCCCGCCCGGGACAGGCAACGAGCAGTACTTC. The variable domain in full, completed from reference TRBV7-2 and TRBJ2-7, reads GAGVSQSPSNKVTEKGKDVELRCDPISGHTALYWYRQSLGQGLEFLIYFQGNSAPDKSGLPSDRFSAERTGGSVSTLTIQRTQQEDSAVYLCASSPPGTGNEQYFGPGTRLTVT.

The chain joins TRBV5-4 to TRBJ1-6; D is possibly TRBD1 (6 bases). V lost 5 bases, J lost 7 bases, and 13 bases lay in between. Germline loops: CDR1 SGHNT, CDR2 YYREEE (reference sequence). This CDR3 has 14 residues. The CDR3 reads CASSFGRGNSPLHF. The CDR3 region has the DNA TGTGCCAGCAGTTTCGGGAGGGGGAATTCACCCCTCCACTTT.

The CDR3 sequence: CASSIAGGYNEQFF. The CDR3 DNA is TGTGCCAGCAGCATTGCGGGGGGCTACAATGAGCAGTTCTTC. This chain joins TRBV7-6 and TRBJ2-1, with 8 bases fitting TRBD2. This CDR3 spans 14 amino acids. Per the germline V gene, CDR1 is SGHVS and CDR2 is FNYEAQ. V was pared by 5 bases and J by 3 bases, with 3 bases of the junction left unmatched. The full variable domain, in which reference TRBV7-6 and TRBJ2-1 provide the parts outside the CDR3, is GAGVSQSPRYKVTKRGQDVALRCDPISGHVSLYWYRQALGQGPEFLTYFNYEAQQDKSGLPNDRFSAERPEGSISTLTIQRTEQRDSAMYRCASSIAGGYNEQFFGPGTRLTVL.

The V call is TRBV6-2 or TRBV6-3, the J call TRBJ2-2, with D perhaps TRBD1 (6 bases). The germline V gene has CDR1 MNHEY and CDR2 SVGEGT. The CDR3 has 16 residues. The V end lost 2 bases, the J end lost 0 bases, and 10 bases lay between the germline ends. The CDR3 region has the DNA TGTGCCAGCAGTTACCCCAGGGGCCCGAACACCGGGGAGCTGTTTTTT. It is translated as CASSYPRGPNTGELFF.

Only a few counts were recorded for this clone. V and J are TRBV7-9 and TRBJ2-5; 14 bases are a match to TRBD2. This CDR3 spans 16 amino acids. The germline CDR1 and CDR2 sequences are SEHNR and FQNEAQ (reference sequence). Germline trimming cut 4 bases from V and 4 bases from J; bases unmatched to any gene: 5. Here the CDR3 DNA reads TGTGCCAGCAGCTCCGGGACTAGCGGGGGTGGAGAGACCCAGTACTTC. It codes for CASSSGTSGGGETQYF.

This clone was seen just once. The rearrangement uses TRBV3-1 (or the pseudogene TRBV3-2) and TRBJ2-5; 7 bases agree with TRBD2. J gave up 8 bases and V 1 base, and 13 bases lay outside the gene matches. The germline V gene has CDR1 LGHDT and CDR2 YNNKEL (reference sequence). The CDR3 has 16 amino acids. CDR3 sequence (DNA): TGTGCCAGCAGCCAAGGGGAAACTAGCGCGGGTGGAACCCAGTACTTC. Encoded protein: CASSQGETSAGGTQYF.

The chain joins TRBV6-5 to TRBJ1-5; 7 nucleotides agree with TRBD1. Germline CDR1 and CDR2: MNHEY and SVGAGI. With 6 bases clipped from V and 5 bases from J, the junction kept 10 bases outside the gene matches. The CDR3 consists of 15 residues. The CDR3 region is CASRRQGRSDQPQHF. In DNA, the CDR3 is TGTGCCAGCAGGAGACAGGGTAGGAGCGATCAGCCCCAGCATTTT.

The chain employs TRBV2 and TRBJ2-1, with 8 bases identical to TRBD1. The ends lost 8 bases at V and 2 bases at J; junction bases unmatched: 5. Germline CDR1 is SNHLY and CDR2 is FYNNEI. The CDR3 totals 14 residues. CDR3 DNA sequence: TGTGCCAGCCGAAGGACAGGGCCCTACAATGAGCAGTTCTTC. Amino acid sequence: CASRRTGPYNEQFF. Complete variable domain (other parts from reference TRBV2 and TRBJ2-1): EPEVTQTPSHQVTQMGQEVILRCVPISNHLYFYWYRQILGQKVEFLVSFYNNEISEKSEIFDDQFSVERPDGSNFTLKIRSTKLEDSAMYFCASRRTGPYNEQFFGPGTRLTVL.

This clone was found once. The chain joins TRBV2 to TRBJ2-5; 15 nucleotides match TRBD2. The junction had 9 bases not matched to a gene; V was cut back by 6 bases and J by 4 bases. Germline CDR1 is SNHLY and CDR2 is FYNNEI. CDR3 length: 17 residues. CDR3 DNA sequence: TGTGCCAGCAGCCCTGACCCGGGACTAGCGGGGGGAGAGACCCAGTACTTC. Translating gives CASSPDPGLAGGETQYF.

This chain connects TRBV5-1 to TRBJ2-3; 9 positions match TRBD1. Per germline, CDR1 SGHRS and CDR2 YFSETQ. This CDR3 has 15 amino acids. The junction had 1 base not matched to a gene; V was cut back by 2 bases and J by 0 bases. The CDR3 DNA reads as TGCGCCAGCAGCTTCGGGACAGGGAGCACAGATACGCAGTATTTT. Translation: CASSFGTGSTDTQYF.

CDR3 nucleotides: TGCGCCAGCAGCCAAGAAGGAGCTCCTACCAATGAGCAGTTCTTC. Translated, it gives CASSQEGAPTNEQFF. The V call is TRBV4-3, the J call TRBJ2-1; no reliable D call. Germline V gives CDR1 LGHNA, CDR2 YSLEER. This CDR3 is built from 15 residues. Deletions cut 0 bases from V and 6 bases from J, with 12 bases between.

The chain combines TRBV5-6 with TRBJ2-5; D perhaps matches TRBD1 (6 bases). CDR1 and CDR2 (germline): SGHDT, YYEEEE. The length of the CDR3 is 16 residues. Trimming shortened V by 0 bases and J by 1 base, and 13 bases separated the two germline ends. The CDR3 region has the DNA TGTGCCAGCAGCTTGGCGCGACAGGTTCTCCAAGAGACCCAGTACTTC. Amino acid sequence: CASSLARQVLQETQYF.

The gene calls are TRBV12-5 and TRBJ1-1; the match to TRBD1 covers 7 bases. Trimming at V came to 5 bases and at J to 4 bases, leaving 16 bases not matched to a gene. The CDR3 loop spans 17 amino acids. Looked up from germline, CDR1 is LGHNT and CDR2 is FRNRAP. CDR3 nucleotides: TGTGCTAGTGGTCCGCCTTGGGGGCGACAGGGACGCACTGAAGCTTTCTTT. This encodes CASGPPWGRQGRTEAFF.

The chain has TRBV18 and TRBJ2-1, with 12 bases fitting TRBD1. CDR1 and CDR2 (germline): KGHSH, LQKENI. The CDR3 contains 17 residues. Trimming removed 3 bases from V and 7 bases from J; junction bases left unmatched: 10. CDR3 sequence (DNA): TGTGCCAGCTCACCGAGGACCGGGACAGGGGGCTTTAATGAGCAGTTCTTC. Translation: CASSPRTGTGGFNEQFF.

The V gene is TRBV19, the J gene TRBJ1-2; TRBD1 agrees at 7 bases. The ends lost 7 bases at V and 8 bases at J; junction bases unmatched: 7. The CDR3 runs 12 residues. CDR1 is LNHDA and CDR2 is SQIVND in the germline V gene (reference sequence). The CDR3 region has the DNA TGTGCCAGTACAGGGGGATGGAGGGGCTACACCTTC. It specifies CASTGGWRGYTF.

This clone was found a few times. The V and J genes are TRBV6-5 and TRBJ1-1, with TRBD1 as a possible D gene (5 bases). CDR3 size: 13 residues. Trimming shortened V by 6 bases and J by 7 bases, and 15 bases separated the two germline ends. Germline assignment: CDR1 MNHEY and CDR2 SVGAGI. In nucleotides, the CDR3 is TGTGCCAGCAGATTGTTAAGGGGAAATGAAGCTTTCTTT. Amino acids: CASRLLRGNEAFF.

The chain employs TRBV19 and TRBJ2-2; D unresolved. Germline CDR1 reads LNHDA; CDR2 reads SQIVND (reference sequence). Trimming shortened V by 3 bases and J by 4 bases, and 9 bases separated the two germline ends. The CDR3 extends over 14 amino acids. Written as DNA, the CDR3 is TGTGCCAGTAGTATCAACCCGGGCACCGGGGAGCTGTTTTTT. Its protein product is CASSINPGTGELFF.

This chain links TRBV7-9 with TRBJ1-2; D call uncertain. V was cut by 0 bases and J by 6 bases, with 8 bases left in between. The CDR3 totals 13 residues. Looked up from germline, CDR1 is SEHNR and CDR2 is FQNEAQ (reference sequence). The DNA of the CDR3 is TGTGCCAGCAGCTTAGCGTACGGGGATGGCTACACCTTC. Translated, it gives CASSLAYGDGYTF.

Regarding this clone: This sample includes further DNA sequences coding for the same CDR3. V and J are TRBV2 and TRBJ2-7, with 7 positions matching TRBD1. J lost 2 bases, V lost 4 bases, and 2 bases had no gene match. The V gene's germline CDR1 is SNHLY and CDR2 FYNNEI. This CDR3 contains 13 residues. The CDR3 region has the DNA TGTGCCAGCAGTGGGACAGGAACCTACGAGCAGTACGTC. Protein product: CASSGTGTYEQYV.

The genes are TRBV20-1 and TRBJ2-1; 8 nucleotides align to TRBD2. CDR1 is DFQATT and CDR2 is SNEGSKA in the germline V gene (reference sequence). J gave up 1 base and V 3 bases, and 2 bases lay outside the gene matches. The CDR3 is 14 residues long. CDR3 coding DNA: TGCAGTGCTAGTACGGGGGGGTCCTACAATGAGCAGTTCTTC. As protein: CSASTGGSYNEQFF.

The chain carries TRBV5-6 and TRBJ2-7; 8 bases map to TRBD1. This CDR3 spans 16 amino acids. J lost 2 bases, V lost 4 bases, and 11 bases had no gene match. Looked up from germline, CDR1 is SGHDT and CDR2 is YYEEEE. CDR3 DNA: TGTGCCAGCAGCCCGACAGGGGATAGTAGGACCTACGAGCAGTACGTC. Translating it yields CASSPTGDSRTYEQYV.

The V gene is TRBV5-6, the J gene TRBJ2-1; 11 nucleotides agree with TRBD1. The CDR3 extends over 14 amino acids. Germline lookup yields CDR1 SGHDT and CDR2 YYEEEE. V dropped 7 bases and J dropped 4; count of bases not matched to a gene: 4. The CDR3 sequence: CASFRDRGYNEQFF. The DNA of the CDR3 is TGTGCCAGCTTCCGGGACAGGGGGTACAATGAGCAGTTCTTC.

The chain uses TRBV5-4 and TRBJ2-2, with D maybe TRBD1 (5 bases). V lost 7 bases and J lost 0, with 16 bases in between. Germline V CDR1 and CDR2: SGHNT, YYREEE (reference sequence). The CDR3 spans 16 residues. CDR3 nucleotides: TGTGCCAGCGCGCAGGGTGGACGTTCGAACACCGGGGAGCTGTTTTTT. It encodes CASAQGGRSNTGELFF.

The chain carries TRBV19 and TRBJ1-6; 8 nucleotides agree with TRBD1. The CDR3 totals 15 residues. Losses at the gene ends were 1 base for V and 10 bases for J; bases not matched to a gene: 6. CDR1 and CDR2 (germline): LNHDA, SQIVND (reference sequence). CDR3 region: CASSIAETGVSPLHF. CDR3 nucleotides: TGTGCCAGTAGTATAGCTGAGACAGGGGTCTCACCCCTCCACTTT.

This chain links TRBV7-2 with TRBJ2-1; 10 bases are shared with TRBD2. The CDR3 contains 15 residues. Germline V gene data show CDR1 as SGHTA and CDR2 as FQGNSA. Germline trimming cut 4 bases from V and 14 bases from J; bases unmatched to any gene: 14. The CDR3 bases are TGTGCCAGCAGCTCCCGGGTTAGCGGGGGGTTCAAAAAGTTCTTC. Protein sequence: CASSSRVSGGFKKFF.